This TCR beta chain was profiled in a study of vaccination effects on CD4 cells after COVID-19. About the study: It was a median of 72 days after the second dose that post-vaccine samples were obtained.

Assay: immunoSEQ multiplex PCR; the TCRdb copy retains only in-frame clones and omits some. The sample lists 25,000 to 30,000 clones, roughly 70% occurring once. About this clone: Its specificity is unknown.

The germline gives CDR1 LNHDA, CDR2 SQIVND (reference sequence). This CDR3 is built from 14 residues. The V segment lost 6 bases and the J segment 6 bases; nucleotides outside the gene matches: 4. Before any sequencing was done, the ViraFEST assay used viral peptide pools to expand antigen-specific CD4+ T cells. Scientists isolated CD4+ T cells after an approximately 11-day culture period ended. Of the BNT162b2 and mRNA-1273 vaccines, participants received two doses of one or the other. Nucleocapsid antibodies stayed negative before and after vaccination, showing no earlier SARS-CoV-2 infection. PBMC cultures contained around 2 million cells per well, approximately 11 IU/ml IL-2 and roughly 9.5 ug/ml peptides. Each culture had half its medium swapped for IL-2 medium on days 3 and 7.

The V and J genes are TRBV19 and TRBJ1-5; 11 bases match TRBD1. This TCR was recovered from a human donor who received a COVID-19 vaccine. The input for sequencing was CD4+ T cells from PBMCs cultured with HCoV-NL63 spike peptides, taken after COVID-19 vaccination. The CDR3 region is CASSQGQGGQPQHF. CDR3 DNA sequence: TGTGCCAGTAGCCAGGGACAGGGGGGTCAGCCCCAGCATTTT.